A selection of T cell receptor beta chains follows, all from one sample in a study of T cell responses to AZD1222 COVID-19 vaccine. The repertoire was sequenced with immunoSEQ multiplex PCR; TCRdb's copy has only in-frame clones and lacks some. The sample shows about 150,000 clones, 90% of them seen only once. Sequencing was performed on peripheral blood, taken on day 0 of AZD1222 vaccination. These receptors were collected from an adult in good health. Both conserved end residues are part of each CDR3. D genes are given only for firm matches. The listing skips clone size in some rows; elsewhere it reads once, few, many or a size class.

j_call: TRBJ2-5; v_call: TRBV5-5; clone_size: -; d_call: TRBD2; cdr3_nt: TGTGCCAGCAGCCCTCCGCTAGCGGGAGGCGAGACCCAGTACTTC; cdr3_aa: CASSPPLAGGETQYF
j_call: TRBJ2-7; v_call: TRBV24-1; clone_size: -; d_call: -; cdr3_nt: TGTGCCACCAGTGATTACAACAGGGTCCCTTACGAGCAGTACTTC; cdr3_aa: CATSDYNRVPYEQYF
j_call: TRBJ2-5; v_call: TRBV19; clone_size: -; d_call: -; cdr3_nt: TGTGCCAGTAGTAACGTGGCCCAAGAGACCCAGTACTTC; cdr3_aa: CASSNVAQETQYF
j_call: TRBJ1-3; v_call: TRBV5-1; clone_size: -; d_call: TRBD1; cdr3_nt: TGCGCCAGCAGCCTTCGGACAGGGACTGGAAACACCATATATTTT; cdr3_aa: CASSLRTGTGNTIYF
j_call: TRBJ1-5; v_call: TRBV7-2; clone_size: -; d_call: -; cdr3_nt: TGTGCCAGCAGCCCCCAAGGCCATAATCAGCCCCAGCATTTT; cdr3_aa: CASSPQGHNQPQHF
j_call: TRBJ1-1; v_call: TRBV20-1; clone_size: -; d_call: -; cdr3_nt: TGCAGTCACAAACCAAACACTGAAGCTTTCTTT; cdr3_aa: CSHKPNTEAFF
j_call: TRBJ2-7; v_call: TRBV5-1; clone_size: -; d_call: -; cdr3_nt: TGCGCCAGCAGCTTGGAGCGTCACCCTAATGACGAGCAGTACTTC; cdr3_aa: CASSLERHPNDEQYF
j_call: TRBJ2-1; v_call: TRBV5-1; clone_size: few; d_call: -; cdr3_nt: TGCGCCAGCACAGAGGGAAAGTCCTACAATGAGCAGTTCTTC; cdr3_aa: CASTEGKSYNEQFF
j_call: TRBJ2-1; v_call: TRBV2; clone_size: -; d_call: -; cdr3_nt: TGTGCCAGCAAGGGGCGGCGCCAGTGGGATGAGCAGTTCTTC; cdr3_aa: CASKGRRQWDEQFF
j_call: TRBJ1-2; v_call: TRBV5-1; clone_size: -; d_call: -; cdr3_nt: TGCGCCAGCAGCTTGGAAGGCAGGACCTATGGCTACACCTTC; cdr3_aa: CASSLEGRTYGYTF
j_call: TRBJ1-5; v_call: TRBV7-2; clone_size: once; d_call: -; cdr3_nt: TGTGCCAGCAGCTTAGGCAGCAGTTATAGCAATCAGCCCCAGCATTTT; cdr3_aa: CASSLGSSYSNQPQHF
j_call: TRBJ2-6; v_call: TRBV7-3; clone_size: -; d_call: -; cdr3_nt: TGTGCCAGCAGCTTAAGAGGGCCGGGAGCTGGGGCCAACGTCCTGACTTTC; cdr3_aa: CASSLRGPGAGANVLTF
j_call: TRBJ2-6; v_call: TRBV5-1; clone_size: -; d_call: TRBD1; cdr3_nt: TGCGCCAGCAGCTTTAGGACAGGGGGGCCCTCTGGGGCCAACGTCCTGACTTTC; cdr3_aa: CASSFRTGGPSGANVLTF
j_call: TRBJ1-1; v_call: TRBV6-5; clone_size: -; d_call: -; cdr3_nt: TGTGCCAGCAGTCGCCAAACAGGGATGAACACTGAAGCTTTCTTT; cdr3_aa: CASSRQTGMNTEAFF
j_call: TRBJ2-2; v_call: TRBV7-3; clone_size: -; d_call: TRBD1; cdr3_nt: TGTGCCAGCAGCGTGAGGACAGTAGGGACAGACACCGGGGAGCTGTTTTTT; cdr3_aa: CASSVRTVGTDTGELFF
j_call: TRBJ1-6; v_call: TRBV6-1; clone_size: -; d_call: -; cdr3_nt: TGTGCCAGCAGTGATATGGGGCCTTCACCCCTCCACTTT; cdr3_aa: CASSDMGPSPLHF
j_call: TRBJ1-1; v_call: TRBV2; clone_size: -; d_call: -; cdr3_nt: TGTGCCAGCACGGGGTTGACTGAAGCTTTCTTT; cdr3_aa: CASTGLTEAFF
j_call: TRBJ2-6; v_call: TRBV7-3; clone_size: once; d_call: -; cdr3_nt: TGTGCCAGCAGCTTAATGGGTACTGGGGCCAACGTCCTGACTTTC; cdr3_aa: CASSLMGTGANVLTF
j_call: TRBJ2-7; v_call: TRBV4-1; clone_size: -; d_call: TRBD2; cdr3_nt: TGCGCCAGCAGCCAAGCGCAGCGGGGGGGCTCCTACGAGCAGTACTTC; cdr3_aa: CASSQAQRGGSYEQYF
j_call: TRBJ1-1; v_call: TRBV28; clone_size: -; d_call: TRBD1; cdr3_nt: TGTGCCAGCAACGCCGGGACAGGGGGCGGTCAGGCTTTCTTT; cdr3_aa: CASNAGTGGGQAFF
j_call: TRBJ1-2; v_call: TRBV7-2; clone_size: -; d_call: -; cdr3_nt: TGTGCCAGCAGCTTATCTGGGACATCATATGGCTACACCTTC; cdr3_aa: CASSLSGTSYGYTF
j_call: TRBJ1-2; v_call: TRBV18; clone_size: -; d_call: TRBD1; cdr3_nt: TGTGCCAGCTCACCCGGCCAGGGGGACTATGGCTACACCTTC; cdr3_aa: CASSPGQGDYGYTF
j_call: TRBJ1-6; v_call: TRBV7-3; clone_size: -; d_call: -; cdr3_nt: TGTGCCAGCAGCCCAAGGGACCTTCGCTCCTATAATTCACCCCTCCACTTT; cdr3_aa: CASSPRDLRSYNSPLHF
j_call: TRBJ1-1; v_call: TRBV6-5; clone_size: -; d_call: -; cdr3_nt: TGTGCCAGCAGTTACGGGTACACGGACACTGAAGCTTTCTTT; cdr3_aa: CASSYGYTDTEAFF
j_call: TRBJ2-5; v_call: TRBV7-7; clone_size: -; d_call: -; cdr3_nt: TGTGCTAGCAGCCTTCGGACCCAAGAGACCCAGTACTTC; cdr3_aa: CASSLRTQETQYF
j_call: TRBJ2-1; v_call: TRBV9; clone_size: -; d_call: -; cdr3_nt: TGTGCCAGCAGCGCCTCTGGGGGCGGGGGCAATGAGCAGTTCTTC; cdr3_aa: CASSASGGGGNEQFF
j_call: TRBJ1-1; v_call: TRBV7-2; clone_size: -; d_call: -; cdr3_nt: TGTGCCAGCAGCTTGTTCGCCGGGTCGGCTGAAGCTTTCTTT; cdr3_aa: CASSLFAGSAEAFF
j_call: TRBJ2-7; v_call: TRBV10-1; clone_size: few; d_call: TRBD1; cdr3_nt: TGCGCCAGCAGTGAGTCGGCACACTCCGGGACAGGGTGCCACGAGCAGTACTTC; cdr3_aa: CASSESAHSGTGCHEQYF
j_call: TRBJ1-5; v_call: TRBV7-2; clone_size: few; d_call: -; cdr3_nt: TGTGCCAGCAAACCCCCGGGCCCCAATCAGCCCCAGCATTTT; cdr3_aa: CASKPPGPNQPQHF
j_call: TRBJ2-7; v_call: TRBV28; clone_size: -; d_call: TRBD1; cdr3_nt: TGTGCCAGCAGTTCAGGACAGGGGACCCACGAGCAGTACTTC; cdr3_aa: CASSSGQGTHEQYF
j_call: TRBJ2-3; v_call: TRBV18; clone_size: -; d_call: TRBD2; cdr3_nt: TGTGCCAGCTCACCACCTAATAGCGGGGGGCCACACACAGATACGCAGTATTTT; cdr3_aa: CASSPPNSGGPHTDTQYF
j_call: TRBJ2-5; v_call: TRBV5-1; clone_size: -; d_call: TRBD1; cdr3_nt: TGCGCCAGCAGCTTAAGCCCCGGGACAGGGATGGAGACCCAGTACTTC; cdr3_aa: CASSLSPGTGMETQYF
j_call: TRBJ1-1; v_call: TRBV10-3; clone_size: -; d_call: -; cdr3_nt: TGTGCCATCAGTGAGCCGAGCTCGTATGGGGGGATTGAAGCTTTCTTT; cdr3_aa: CAISEPSSYGGIEAFF
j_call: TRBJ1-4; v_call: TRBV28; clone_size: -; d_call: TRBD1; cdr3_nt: TGTGCCAGCGGACCGGGACAGGGGTGGGAAAAACTGTTTTTT; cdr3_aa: CASGPGQGWEKLFF
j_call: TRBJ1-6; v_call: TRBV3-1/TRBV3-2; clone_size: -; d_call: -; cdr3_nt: TGTGCCAGCAGCCAAGAGACAGGAGGAAATTCACCCCTCCACTTT; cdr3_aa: CASSQETGGNSPLHF
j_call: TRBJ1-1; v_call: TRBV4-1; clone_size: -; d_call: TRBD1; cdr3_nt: TGCGCCAGCAGCCAAGCAATGACAGGGGTGGACACTGAAGCTTTCTTT; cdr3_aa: CASSQAMTGVDTEAFF
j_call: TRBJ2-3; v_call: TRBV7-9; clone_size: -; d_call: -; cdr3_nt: TGTGCCAGCAGCTTCGGAGGGGGCGGGTCGACAGATACGCAGTATTTT; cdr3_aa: CASSFGGGGSTDTQYF
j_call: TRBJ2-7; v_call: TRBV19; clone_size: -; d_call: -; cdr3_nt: TGTGCCAGTAGTATCGCGGTCCCCTACGAGCAGTACTTC; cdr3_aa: CASSIAVPYEQYF
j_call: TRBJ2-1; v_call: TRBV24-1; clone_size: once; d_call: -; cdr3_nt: TGTGCCACCAGTGATTTCTTGGTCAGCTCCTACAATGAGCAGTTCTTC; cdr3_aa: CATSDFLVSSYNEQFF
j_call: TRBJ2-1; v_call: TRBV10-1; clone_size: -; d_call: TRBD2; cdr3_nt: TGCGCCAGCAGTGACACGACTAGCGGGAGTAGAGGTGAGCAGTTCTTC; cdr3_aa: CASSDTTSGSRGEQFF
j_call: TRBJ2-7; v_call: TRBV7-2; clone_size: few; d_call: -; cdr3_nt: TGTGCCAGCAGCTTAGCTGGTTCAGGATTCTACGAGCAGTACTTC; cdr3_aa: CASSLAGSGFYEQYF
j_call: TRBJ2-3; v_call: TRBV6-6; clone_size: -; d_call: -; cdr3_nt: TGTGCCAGCAGCTATACCCGGAGTCGGGCCCCAGATACGCAGTATTTT; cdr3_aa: CASSYTRSRAPDTQYF
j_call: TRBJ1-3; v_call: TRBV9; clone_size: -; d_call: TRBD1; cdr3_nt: TGTGCCAGCAGCCCCCACAGGGGATCTGGAAACACCATATATTTT; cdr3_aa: CASSPHRGSGNTIYF
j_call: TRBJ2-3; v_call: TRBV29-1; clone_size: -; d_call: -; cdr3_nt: TGCAGCGTTGGACTAGTAATCACAGATACGCAGTATTTT; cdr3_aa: CSVGLVITDTQYF
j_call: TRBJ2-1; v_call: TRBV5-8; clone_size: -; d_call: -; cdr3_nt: TGTGCCAGCACCCCAGGGGCTAGTTACAATGAGCAGTTCTTC; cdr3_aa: CASTPGASYNEQFF